This TCR beta chain was identified in a study of T cell changes during pregnancy in multiple sclerosis. Assay used: immunoSEQ multiplex PCR; TCRdb lists only in-frame clones, some missing. The data contain roughly 71,000 clones, more than 85% of them singletons. Deletions cut 5 bases from V and 10 bases from J, with 15 bases between. The germline V gene encodes CDR1 SQVTM and CDR2 ANQGSEA. CDR3 size: 12 residues. The sample here was peripheral blood, taken in the first trimester of pregnancy. This sequence was found in a female donor in good health, enrolled as a control in a pregnancy study. This chain links TRBV29-1 with TRBJ2-1; D is possibly TRBD1 (5 bases). DNA of the CDR3: TGCAGCGTTAGCTCAGGGAAATTAGAGCAGTTCTTC. Translated: CSVSSGKLEQFF.